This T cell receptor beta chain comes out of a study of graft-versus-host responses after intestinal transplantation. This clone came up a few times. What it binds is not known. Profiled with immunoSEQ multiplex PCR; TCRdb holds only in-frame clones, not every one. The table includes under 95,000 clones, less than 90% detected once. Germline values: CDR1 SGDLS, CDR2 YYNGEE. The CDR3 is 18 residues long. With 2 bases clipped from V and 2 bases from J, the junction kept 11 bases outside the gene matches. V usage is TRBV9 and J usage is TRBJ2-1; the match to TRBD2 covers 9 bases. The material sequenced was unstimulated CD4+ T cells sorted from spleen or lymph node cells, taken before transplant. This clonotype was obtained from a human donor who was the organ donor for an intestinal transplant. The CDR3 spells CASSVGTSLAFTYNEQFF. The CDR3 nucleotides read TGTGCCAGCAGCGTTGGGACTAGCCTAGCTTTTACCTACAATGAGCAGTTCTTC.